The T cell receptor beta chain described here comes from a study of shared clonotypes between healthy human individuals. The CDR3 sequence is 15 residues long. The germline gives CDR1 MNHEY, CDR2 SMNVEV (reference sequence). The V end lost 2 bases, the J end lost 2 bases, and 11 bases lay between the germline ends. The method was immunoSEQ multiplex PCR; TCRdb's version includes in-frame clones alone and lacks a portion of them. The sample has around 350,000 clones, around 67% seen once. This TCR derives from a man aged 25-40 years in good health. The chain employs TRBV27 and TRBJ2-3, with D tentatively TRBD2 (5 bases). Sequenced material: memory CD4+ T cells sorted from blood. Subset of the sample: CD45RA-negative fraction. CDR3 DNA sequence: TGTGCCAGCAGTTTAACGGGATCGCCCACAGATACGCAGTATTTT. Translation gives CASSLTGSPTDTQYF.